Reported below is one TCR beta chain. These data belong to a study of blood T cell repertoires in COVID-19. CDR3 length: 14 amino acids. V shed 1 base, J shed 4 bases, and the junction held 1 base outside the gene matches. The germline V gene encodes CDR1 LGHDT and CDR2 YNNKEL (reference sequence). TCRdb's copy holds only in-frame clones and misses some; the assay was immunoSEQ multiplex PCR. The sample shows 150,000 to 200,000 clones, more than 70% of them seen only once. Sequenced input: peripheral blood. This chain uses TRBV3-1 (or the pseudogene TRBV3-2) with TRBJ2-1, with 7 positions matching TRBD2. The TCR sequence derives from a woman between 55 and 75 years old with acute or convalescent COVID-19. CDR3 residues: CASSQGTRYNEQFF. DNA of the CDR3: TGTGCCAGCAGCCAAGGGACTAGATACAATGAGCAGTTCTTC.